This T cell receptor beta chain appears in the sequencing data of a study of vaccination effects on CD4 cells after COVID-19. The ends lost 5 bases at V and 5 bases at J; junction bases unmatched: 12. The CDR3 covers 17 residues. Germline loops: CDR1 SGHVS, CDR2 FNYEAQ. As regards this clone: Antigen: not known.

Expansion of antigen-specific CD4+ T cells with viral peptide pools was carried out by the ViraFEST assay before sequencing. Culturing for more than 9 days preceded CD4+ T cell isolation. BNT162b2 vaccine or mRNA-1273 vaccine was given to participants in two doses. Having tested negative for nucleocapsid antibodies, the vaccine recipients showed no prior SARS-CoV-2 infection. Half the medium was replaced with IL-2 medium on days 3 and 7. Only in-frame clones appear in the TCRdb table, and some are missing; sequencing was by immunoSEQ multiplex PCR. The repertoire includes tens of thousands of clones, 65% of them detected once, and approximately 8.7% sits in the top ten.

This TCR was sampled from a human donor who received a COVID-19 vaccine. The material sequenced was CD4+ T cells from PBMCs cultured with SARS-CoV-2 spike peptides, taken after COVID-19 vaccination. This chain uses TRBV7-6 with TRBJ2-1; 10 positions agree with TRBD2. CDR3 nucleotides: TGTGCCAGCAGCCCCCTTTCGGTAGCGGGGGGTCACAATGAGCAGTTCTTC. Translated: CASSPLSVAGGHNEQFF.